This TCR beta chain was sequenced for a study of control samples from healthy donors and cancer patients. The protocol was immunoSEQ multiplex PCR, while the TCRdb copy is restricted to in-frame clones and leaves out a portion. The top ten hold around 4.6% of the sample, which has some 150,000 clones, about nine tenths seen once. CDR3 length: 15 residues. CDR1 MNHEY and CDR2 SMNVEV come from the germline V gene (reference sequence). V shed 6 bases and J 5 bases; nucleotides not matched to a gene: 8. The chain has TRBV27 and TRBJ2-2, with 8 bases fitting TRBD2. The sample comprised blood. This receptor was obtained from a man younger than 45 in good health. The CDR3 coding sequence is TGTGCCAGCAGGAGGAGGGGCGGGGGGACCGGGGAGCTGTTTTTT. It encodes CASRRRGGGTGELFF.